This T cell receptor (beta chain) was retrieved from a study of CD8 T cells in ankylosing spondylitis. This clonotype has at least ten counts. Its antigen is not known. CDR3 length equals 15 residues. CDR1 is SGHRS, CDR2 YFSETQ, per germline. Trimming left V 0 bases short and J 9 bases short, with 16 bases between. Study-level findings and limits: Apparently characteristic of ankylosing spondylitis blood was a TCR beta motif (roughly eight highly homologous variants).

TCRdb processed the 5' RACE reads anew with MiXCR; each CDR3 protein has one entry. The table lists under 250,000 distinct CDR3 sequences, around 8% of them singletons, with approximately 5% in the top ten. The rearrangement uses TRBV5-1 and TRBJ2-1; D may be TRBD2 (6 bases). This sequence originates from a female donor with ankylosing spondylitis or in good health (not recorded which). The source material was blood, either unsorted or a sorted T cell fraction (not recorded which). For the CDR3, the DNA is TGCGCCAGCAGCTTGGTGACAGCGGGCGGTGGTGAGCAGTTCTTC. Its translation: CASSLVTAGGGEQFF. The full variable domain, rest sourced from reference TRBV5-1 and TRBJ2-1, is KAGVTQTPRYLIKTRGQQVTLSCSPISGHRSVSWYQQTPGQGLQFLFEYFSETQRNKGNFPGRFSGRQFSNSRSEMNVSTLELGDSALYLCASSLVTAGGGEQFFGPGTRLTVL.